This TCR beta chain derives from a study of CD8 T cells in ankylosing spondylitis. Study conclusions and caveats: What appeared characteristic of ankylosing spondylitis blood was a TCR beta motif of eight highly homologous variants.

Trimming shortened V by 4 bases and J by 7 bases, and 13 bases separated the two germline ends. This CDR3 spans 14 amino acids. CDR1 LGHNA and CDR2 YSLEER come from the germline V gene. TCRdb ran MiXCR on the 5' RACE reads and lists one entry per CDR3 protein. The sample holds some 140,000 distinct CDR3 sequences; approximately 9.2% are singletons and the top ten take about 7.3%. This clonotype was counted many times. Its cognate antigen is unknown. The gene calls are TRBV4-3 and TRBJ2-2; D possibly corresponds to TRBD2 (5 bases). The sample taken for sequencing was synovial fluid, either unsorted or a sorted T cell fraction (not recorded which). This TCR was recovered from a male donor with ankylosing spondylitis. The CDR3 spells CASSLRGSGGELFF. CDR3 in DNA: TGCGCCAGCAGCCTTAGAGGGTCGGGCGGGGAGCTGTTTTTT.